This TCR beta chain comes out of a study of shared clonotypes between healthy human individuals. The method was immunoSEQ multiplex PCR; TCRdb's version includes in-frame clones alone and lacks a portion of them. The sample contains over 400,000 clones, more than 95% of which appear only once. Germline loops: CDR1 SGHVS, CDR2 FNYEAQ. The CDR3 loop spans 15 amino acids. Germline trimming cut 6 bases from V and 4 bases from J; bases unmatched to any gene: 9. This rearrangement joins TRBV7-6 to TRBJ2-5, with TRBD2 identical over 9 bases. The TCR was taken from a young woman in good health. Material for sequencing was naive CD4+ T cells sorted from blood. Subset defined: CD45RA+ positively selected. The CDR3 sequence: CASSQIAGAVETQYF. The CDR3 coding sequence is TGTGCCAGCAGTCAAATAGCGGGAGCGGTAGAGACCCAGTACTTC.